The next 30 T cell receptor beta chains were all read from a single sample in a study of shared clonotypes between healthy human individuals. TCRdb's copy holds only in-frame clones and misses some; the assay was immunoSEQ multiplex PCR. The repertoire holds about 710,000 clones, with about three quarters as singletons. Source material: memory CD4+ T cells sorted from blood. Subset: CD45RA-negative fraction. The receptors derive from a woman between 25 and 40 years old in good health.

The rearrangement uses TRBV19 and TRBJ1-5, with TRBD1 matching over 7 bases. The junction had 8 bases not matched to a gene; V was cut back by 5 bases and J by 4 bases. The germline V gene has CDR1 LNHDA and CDR2 SQIVND (reference sequence). This CDR3 contains 15 residues. CDR3 DNA sequence: TGTGCCAGTAGTTTCAGGGACAGTCGGAATCAGCCCCAGCATTTT. The encoded protein is CASSFRDSRNQPQHF.

The rearrangement joins TRBV10-1 to TRBJ2-4; TRBD1 might be the D (6 bases). In germline, CDR1 is WNHNN, CDR2 SYGVQD (reference sequence). V lost 4 bases, J lost 11 bases, and 12 bases lay in between. This CDR3 contains 12 residues. The CDR3 nucleotides are TGCGCCAGCAGTGCCAATGGACAGCTTCAGTACTTC. Its protein is CASSANGQLQYF.

This clone was observed a single time. This chain uses TRBV5-6 with TRBJ2-3, with D perhaps TRBD1 (5 bases). The V gene's germline CDR1 is SGHDT and CDR2 YYEEEE. Trimming cost V 4 bases and J 0 bases, with 9 bases left between them. This CDR3 contains 14 residues. The CDR3 loop reads CASSPRTSTDTQYF. The CDR3 bases are TGTGCCAGCAGCCCCAGGACAAGCACAGATACGCAGTATTTT.

V gene TRBV9 combines with J gene TRBJ2-1; 13 positions agree with TRBD2. Germline V gene data show CDR1 as SGDLS and CDR2 as YYNGEE. The CDR3 length is 20 residues. The V and J ends lost 4 bases and 5 bases, in that order; junction bases with no gene match: 18. The CDR3 DNA is TGTGCCAGCAGCACCAGCACCGGGACTAGCGGGGCGGAGGCCCACAATGAGCAGTTCTTC. Translation gives CASSTSTGTSGAEAHNEQFF.

To note about this clone: This may come from a read error, since a much larger clone is one base off. V gene TRBV5-1 combines with J gene TRBJ2-1; TRBD1 agrees at 11 bases. Germline-derived CDR1 and CDR2 are SGHRS and YFSETQ. The CDR3 is made up of 14 amino acids. V dropped 4 bases and J dropped 8; count of bases not matched to a gene: 5. In nucleotides, the CDR3 is TGCGCCAGCAGCCCCGGGACAGGGGGAGATGAGCAGTTCTTC. Its protein product is CASSPGTGGDEQFF.

The chain joins TRBV5-1 to TRBJ1-4; 8 bases line up with TRBD1. V lost 4 bases to trimming and J lost 2 bases; unmatched junction nucleotides: 4. The CDR3 is made up of 15 amino acids. Germline V gene lookup returns CDR1 SGHRS and CDR2 YFSETQ. This CDR3 is CASSKRTGTNEKLFF. The CDR3 DNA reads as TGCGCCAGCAGCAAAAGGACAGGGACTAATGAAAAACTGTTTTTT.

The chain joins TRBV19 to TRBJ1-3; D is unclear. Germline V gives CDR1 LNHDA, CDR2 SQIVND (reference sequence). The germline V and J ends were trimmed by 1 base and 8 bases, with 9 bases remaining between them. CDR3 length: 13 residues. DNA for the CDR3: TGTGCCAGTAGTATAGTTCGACCGGACACCATATATTTT. Encoded protein: CASSIVRPDTIYF.

The chain uses TRBV29-1 and TRBJ2-1; TRBD1 or TRBD2 may be the D gene (6 bases each). Germline loops: CDR1 SQVTM, CDR2 ANQGSEA. This CDR3 has 11 amino acids. V was shortened by 7 bases and J by 10 bases, with 14 bases between the two germline ends. The CDR3 loop is CSGGDTGEQFF. The CDR3 DNA follows: TGCAGCGGGGGGGACACGGGCGAGCAGTTCTTC.

This chain joins TRBV5-1 and TRBJ2-1, with 8 bases matching TRBD1. V dropped 4 bases and J dropped 3; count of bases not matched to a gene: 9. CDR3 size: 16 residues. Per germline, CDR1 SGHRS and CDR2 YFSETQ. For the CDR3, the DNA is TGCGCCAGCAGCGGTCAGACAGGGGATAGCTACAATGAGCAGTTCTTC. Amino acid sequence: CASSGQTGDSYNEQFF.

The chain recombines TRBV5-4 with TRBJ2-1, with 9 bases fitting TRBD1. CDR1 is SGHNT and CDR2 is YYREEE in the germline V gene (reference sequence). The CDR3 has 13 residues. The V and J ends lost 5 bases and 8 bases, in that order; junction bases with no gene match: 5. The CDR3 loop reads CASRGDRVDEQFF. As DNA, the CDR3 is TGTGCCAGCAGAGGGGACAGGGTCGATGAGCAGTTCTTC.

V gene TRBV28 combines with J gene TRBJ2-2; TRBD1 or TRBD2 may be the D gene (5 bases each). In germline, CDR1 is MDHEN, CDR2 SYDVKM. CDR3 length: 15 amino acids. V was shortened by 4 bases and J by 5 bases, with 14 bases between the two germline ends. As DNA, the CDR3 is TGTGCCAGCAGTTCAATGGGACCAGTGACCGGGGAGCTGTTTTTT. The encoded protein is CASSSMGPVTGELFF.

This clone was recorded only once. The V call is TRBV15, the J call TRBJ2-1; D gene unclear. The germline CDR1 and CDR2 sequences are LNHNV and YYDKDF (reference sequence). V lost 0 bases to trimming and J lost 0 bases, with 9 bases between them. This CDR3 region has 16 residues. The CDR3 nucleotides read TGTGCCACCAGCAGAGATGCGAGCAACTCCTACAATGAGCAGTTCTTC. Translation gives CATSRDASNSYNEQFF.

The rearrangement joins TRBV27 to TRBJ2-1; D is undetermined. Per the germline V gene, CDR1 is MNHEY and CDR2 is SMNVEV (reference sequence). Trimming took 4 bases from V and 0 from J, leaving 7 bases between them. CDR3 length: 14 residues. The DNA for the CDR3 is TGTGCCAGCAGTTCCGATCCCTCCTACAATGAGCAGTTCTTC. Its protein product is CASSSDPSYNEQFF.

The V and J genes are TRBV5-5 and TRBJ1-1, with TRBD1 matching over 7 bases. With V trimmed by 5 bases and J by 1 base, 2 bases remained unmatched. Germline assignment: CDR1 SGHKS and CDR2 YYEKEE (reference sequence). The CDR3 is 13 amino acids. CDR3 amino acids: CASRTGSNTEAFF. Written as DNA, the CDR3 is TGTGCCAGCAGGACAGGGTCGAACACTGAAGCTTTCTTT.

On this clone itself: This likely came from a read error, as a far larger clone is one base away. Within the sample, other DNA sequences also encode this same CDR3. The chain employs TRBV30 and TRBJ2-7; perhaps TRBD1 as D (6 bases). CDR1 is GTSNPN, CDR2 SVGIG, per germline (reference sequence). There are 11 residues in the CDR3. Here the CDR3 reads CAWTDRWEQYF. CDR3 nucleotide sequence: TGTGCCTGGACGGACAGATGGGAGCAGTATTTC.

As concerns this clone: The junction differs from germline at one of its ends, possibly a read error. The V gene is TRBV27, the J gene TRBJ2-1; D not certain. Germline V lookup: CDR1 MNHEY, CDR2 SMNVEV (reference sequence). There are 14 residues in the CDR3. As DNA, the CDR3 is TGTGTCAGCAGTCCCCTAGGGCTATACAATGAGCAGTTCTTC. Translation gives CVSSPLGLYNEQFF.

In regard to this clone: Distinct nucleotide sequences in the sample also encode this CDR3. The J gene is TRBJ2-3, the V gene TRBV30, with D perhaps assigned TRBD1 or TRBD2 (6 bases each). CDR1 is GTSNPN and CDR2 is SVGIG in the germline V gene (reference sequence). This CDR3 has 13 residues. V lost 0 bases and J lost 4, with 8 bases in between. For the CDR3, the DNA is TGTGCCTGGAGTGTACGGGGGCCAGATACGCAGTATTTT. Amino acids: CAWSVRGPDTQYF.

The V and J genes are TRBV28 and TRBJ2-7, with 10 positions matching TRBD2. The CDR3 extends over 15 amino acids. J lost 6 bases, V lost 6 bases, and 11 bases had no gene match. Looked up from germline, CDR1 is MDHEN and CDR2 is SYDVKM. CDR3 sequence: CASSRMTSGFPEQYF. As DNA, the CDR3 is TGTGCCAGCAGCCGAATGACTAGCGGGTTCCCCGAGCAGTACTTC. Supplemented by reference TRBV28 and TRBJ2-7, the full variable domain reads DVKVTQSSRYLVKRTGEKVFLECVQDMDHENMFWYRQDPGLGLRLIYFSYDVKMKEKGDIPEGYSVSREKKERFSLILESASTNQTSMYLCASSRMTSGFPEQYFGPGTRLTVT.

With respect to this clone: Since a far larger clone is one base different, this is likely a read error. The chain uses TRBV7-6 and TRBJ2-1, with 8 bases fitting TRBD1. The V segment lost 5 bases and the J segment 6 bases; nucleotides outside the gene matches: 3. The CDR3 totals 13 residues. Germline V gives CDR1 SGHVS, CDR2 FNYEAQ. CDR3 residues: CASSPDRGNEQFF. The CDR3 nucleotides read TGTGCCAGCAGCCCCGACAGGGGCAATGAGCAGTTCTTC.

A few counts support this clone. DNA of the CDR3: TGTGCCAGCAGTGAAGGGACAGAGAATCAGCCCCAGCATTTT. It yields the protein CASSEGTENQPQHF. The gene calls are TRBV6-1 and TRBJ1-5; maybe TRBD1 (6 bases). Deletions cut 1 base from V and 4 bases from J, with 8 bases between. The CDR3 is 14 residues long. In germline, CDR1 is MNHNS, CDR2 SASEGT.

CDR3 bases: TGTGCCACCAGCAGAGTATTCGACAGGGGGCGGACCCAGTACTTC. Translation gives CATSRVFDRGRTQYF. The chain carries TRBV15 and TRBJ2-5; 10 nucleotides agree with TRBD1. The trim removed 1 base at V and 7 bases at J, leaving 6 bases unmatched. There are 15 residues in the CDR3. Germline V gives CDR1 LNHNV, CDR2 YYDKDF (reference sequence).

This clone has more than one count but fewer than ten. The rearrangement joins TRBV29-1 to TRBJ1-1, with TRBD1 as a possible D gene (6 bases). The CDR3 consists of 15 residues. Trimming cost V 5 bases and J 3 bases, with 19 bases left between them. Germline CDR1 is SQVTM and CDR2 is ANQGSEA. CDR3 loop: CSVPENRERDTEAFF. In DNA, the CDR3 is TGCAGCGTTCCCGAGAACAGGGAGCGGGACACTGAAGCTTTCTTT.

The chain uses TRBV7-6 and TRBJ2-2; TRBD2 matches 7 bases. From germline, CDR1 is SGHVS and CDR2 FNYEAQ. The CDR3 runs 15 residues. The V segment lost 4 bases and the J segment 4 bases; nucleotides outside the gene matches: 6. CDR3 sequence: CASSSIAGRTGELFF. The CDR3 DNA sequence: TGTGCCAGCAGCTCGATAGCGGGTCGCACCGGGGAGCTGTTTTTT.

The CDR3 DNA reads TGTGCCAGCAGATTCACAGGGAATACCTACAATGAGCAGTTCTTC. Translating it yields CASRFTGNTYNEQFF. This sequence joins TRBV6-5 and TRBJ2-1; D may be TRBD1 (6 bases). This CDR3 region has 15 residues. V was shortened by 6 bases and J by 2 bases, with 14 bases between the two germline ends. From germline, CDR1 is MNHEY and CDR2 SVGAGI.

This rearrangement joins TRBV4-1 to TRBJ1-3, with D possibly TRBD1 on 5 matching bases. Germline CDR1 is MGHRA and CDR2 is YSYEKL. The V and J ends lost 0 bases and 1 base respectively, with 7 bases between them. The CDR3 sequence is 15 residues long. CDR3 protein: CASSQEGGSGNTIYF. As DNA, the CDR3 is TGCGCCAGCAGCCAAGAGGGGGGTTCTGGAAACACCATATATTTT.

A remark on this clone: The same CDR3 arises from other DNA sequences in this sample as well. The V call is TRBV25-1, the J call TRBJ2-7; D remains unclear. CDR1 is MGHDK and CDR2 is SYGVNS in the germline V gene. The V end was cut by 1 base, the J end by 1 base, with 5 bases between. This CDR3 has 13 amino acids. CDR3 loop: CASSESLSYEQYF. The CDR3 bases are TGTGCCAGCAGTGAATCCTTATCCTACGAGCAGTACTTC.

This chain links TRBV5-1 with TRBJ2-1; D is possibly TRBD2 (5 bases). This CDR3 has 14 residues. Between the trimmed V and J ends, which lost 2 bases and 1 base, there was a span of 7 bases. In germline, CDR1 is SGHRS, CDR2 YFSETQ. In DNA, the CDR3 is TGCGCCAGCAGCTTAAGGGAGTCCTACAATGAGCAGTTCTTC. This translates into CASSLRESYNEQFF.

This clone was observed a handful of times. The chain couples TRBV6-5 to TRBJ2-7; the match to TRBD2 covers 8 bases. The V gene's germline CDR1 is MNHEY and CDR2 SVGAGI. Germline trimming cut 5 bases from V and 6 bases from J; bases unmatched to any gene: 12. This CDR3 region has 15 residues. The CDR3 spells CASSTPAGERREQYF. Written as DNA, the CDR3 is TGTGCCAGCAGTACCCCAGCGGGAGAGCGGCGCGAGCAGTACTTC.

This clone was recorded a few times. The chain carries TRBV19 and TRBJ2-5; either TRBD1 or TRBD2 may fit D (5 bases each). Germline-derived CDR1 and CDR2 are LNHDA and SQIVND (reference sequence). With 2 bases removed from V and 7 bases from J, the gap between germline ends came to 20 bases. This CDR3 region has 16 residues. The CDR3 sequence is CASSINSQGRDATQYF. The CDR3 coding sequence is TGTGCCAGTAGTATAAACAGTCAGGGACGCGATGCGACCCAGTACTTC.

The chain combines TRBV27 with TRBJ2-2, with D uncertain. The CDR3 is 13 residues long. Trimming pared 6 bases from V and 3 bases from J, leaving 8 bases between. The germline V gene encodes CDR1 MNHEY and CDR2 SMNVEV (reference sequence). CDR3 sequence (DNA): TGTGCCAGCAGAAAGGGTGACACCGGGGAGCTGTTTTTT. Its protein product is CASRKGDTGELFF.